The rows below give T cell receptor beta chains drawn from one sample of a study of blood T cell repertoires in COVID-19. Generated by immunoSEQ multiplex PCR, the TCRdb table keeps only in-frame clones and is missing some. Among roughly 67,000 clones listed, approximately 80% were seen once. The sequenced sample consisted of peripheral blood. Every receptor here comes from a woman aged 60-75 years with acute or convalescent COVID-19. Both conserved end residues are part of each CDR3. The D gene is left open where the match is weak. The size field is filled for only some rows; it gives once, few, many or a size class.

CDR3	DNA	V	size	D	J
CASSLRLAGGYEQYF	TGTGCCAGCAGCTTGAGGTTAGCGGGGGGCTACGAGCAGTACTTC	TRBV5-6	-	TRBD2	TRBJ2-7
CASSPGGPTEAFF	TGCGCCAGCAGCCCAGGGGGGCCAACTGAAGCTTTCTTT	TRBV5-1	-	TRBD1	TRBJ1-1
CASSIGHGANYGYTF	TGTGCCAGTAGTATAGGGCACGGAGCTAACTATGGCTACACCTTC	TRBV19	-	-	TRBJ1-2
CASQLTPFYGYTF	TGTGCCAGCCAACTCACCCCATTCTATGGCTACACCTTC	TRBV6-5	few	-	TRBJ1-2
CASSLGGQVNTEAFF	TGTGCCAGCAGCTTAGGGGGACAAGTGAACACTGAAGCTTTCTTT	TRBV11-2	-	-	TRBJ1-1
CASSPGQDDYEQYF	TGTGCCAGCAGTCCCGGACAAGATGACTACGAGCAGTACTTC	TRBV5-4	-	-	TRBJ2-7
CASSRTGNDYNSPLHF	TGTGCCAGCAGCCGTACAGGTAACGACTATAATTCACCCCTCCACTTT	TRBV9	-	-	TRBJ1-6
CASARGGKGEAFF	TGTGCCAGTGCGAGGGGGGGAAAGGGAGAAGCTTTCTTT	TRBV19	-	-	TRBJ1-1
CASSVGLETSNEKLFF	TGTGCCAGCAGCGTAGGCTTGGAGACCTCGAATGAAAAACTGTTTTTT	TRBV9	-	-	TRBJ1-4
CASSEMAAAGNTIYF	TGTGCCAGCAGTGAGATGGCGGCTGCTGGAAACACCATATATTTT	TRBV6-1	-	-	TRBJ1-3
CASSVGANTEAFF	TGTGCCAGCAGCGTAGGGGCGAACACTGAAGCTTTCTTT	TRBV9	-	-	TRBJ1-1
CASSGTGEKQPQHF	TGTGCCAGCTCCGGGACAGGAGAAAAGCAGCCCCAGCATTTT	TRBV6-5	-	TRBD1	TRBJ1-5
CASSRGTGSGQPQHF	TGTGCCAGCAGCCGTGGGACAGGGTCGGGTCAGCCCCAGCATTTT	TRBV3-1/TRBV3-2	-	TRBD1	TRBJ1-5
CAISDPTGVGNSPLHF	TGTGCCATCAGTGATCCGACAGGGGTGGGGAATTCACCCCTCCACTTT	TRBV10-3	-	TRBD1	TRBJ1-6
CASSLAGAGEQYF	TGTGCCAGCAGCTTGGCAGGGGCGGGTGAGCAGTACTTC	TRBV11-2	-	-	TRBJ2-7
CASPHFQDRAGYTF	TGTGCCAGCCCCCATTTTCAAGACAGGGCTGGCTACACCTTC	TRBV9	-	TRBD1	TRBJ1-2
CASTPTGENTEAFF	TGCGCCAGCACCCCGACAGGGGAAAACACTGAAGCTTTCTTT	TRBV5-1	-	TRBD1	TRBJ1-1
CASSEQGRLYGYTF	TGTGCCAGCAGTGAACAGGGCCGGCTCTATGGCTACACCTTC	TRBV2	many	-	TRBJ1-2
CASSITSGGANTQYF	TGTGCCAGTAGTATAACTAGCGGGGGGGCGAATACGCAGTATTTT	TRBV19	-	TRBD2	TRBJ2-3
CASSESATNEKLFF	TGTGCCAGTAGCGAGTCCGCAACTAATGAAAAACTGTTTTTT	TRBV19	-	-	TRBJ1-4
CASSPGTSGSTEAFF	TGTGCCAGCAGCCCCGGGACTTCAGGAAGTACTGAAGCTTTCTTT	TRBV9	-	-	TRBJ1-1
CASSRTGTGAKNIQYF	TGTGCCAGCAGCCGGACAGGGACGGGAGCCAAAAACATTCAGTACTTC	TRBV11-2	few	TRBD1	TRBJ2-4
CASSITGGDEKLFF	TGTGCCAGCAGTATAACAGGGGGTGATGAAAAACTGTTTTTT	TRBV6-5	-	TRBD1	TRBJ1-4
CASIVTANTEAFF	TGTGCCAGCATCGTAACTGCGAACACTGAAGCTTTCTTT	TRBV12-3/TRBV12-4	-	-	TRBJ1-1
CASSLQAGGSTGELFF	TGCGCCAGCAGCTTGCAGGCAGGGGGTTCCACCGGGGAGCTGTTTTTT	TRBV5-1	-	TRBD1	TRBJ2-2
CASSRQFTGELFF	TGCGCCAGCAGTCGACAGTTCACCGGGGAGCTGTTTTTT	TRBV5-1	-	-	TRBJ2-2
CATSPPSNEKLFF	TGTGCCACCAGCCCTCCTTCTAATGAAAAACTGTTTTTT	TRBV15	-	-	TRBJ1-4
CASSQDQGGTLSYEQYF	TGCGCCAGCAGCCAAGATCAAGGAGGAACCTTAAGCTACGAGCAGTACTTC	TRBV4-1	-	-	TRBJ2-7
CASSDLAGKLFF	TGTGCCAGCAGTGATCTCGCGGGTAAACTGTTTTTT	TRBV6-1	-	-	TRBJ1-4
CASSLYGTLNQPQHF	TGTGCCAGCAGTCTTTACGGGACACTCAATCAGCCCCAGCATTTT	TRBV6-5	-	-	TRBJ1-5
CASSPGLGAYEQYF	TGTGCCAGCAGCCCAGGACTGGGAGCCTACGAGCAGTACTTC	TRBV27	-	-	TRBJ2-7
CASSKPGVNQPQHF	TGTGCCAGCAGCAAGCCAGGGGTAAATCAGCCCCAGCATTTT	TRBV21-1	-	-	TRBJ1-5
CAWSPPLGVLMNTEAFF	TGTGCCTGGAGTCCCCCTTTGGGAGTTCTCATGAACACTGAAGCTTTCTTT	TRBV30	-	-	TRBJ1-1
CASSFIRGRSSPLHF	TGCGCCAGCAGCTTTATCAGGGGGCGCAGCTCACCCCTCCACTTT	TRBV5-1	-	TRBD1	TRBJ1-6
CASYGGNYGYTF	TGTGCCAGCTATGGGGGGAACTATGGCTACACCTTC	TRBV2	-	-	TRBJ1-2
CASSGPGGTGSNQPQHF	TGTGCCAGCAGTGGCCCAGGGGGGACAGGCTCCAATCAGCCCCAGCATTTT	TRBV6-1	-	TRBD1	TRBJ1-5
CASSQGTGDNSPLHF	TGTGCCAGCAGCCAAGGGACAGGTGATAATTCACCCCTCCACTTT	TRBV3-1/TRBV3-2	-	TRBD1	TRBJ1-6
CASSRGTSRQETQYF	TGCGCCAGCAGCCGGGGGACTAGCAGACAAGAGACCCAGTACTTC	TRBV5-1	-	TRBD2	TRBJ2-5
CASSVEQITDTQYF	TGTGCCAGCAGCGTAGAACAGATCACAGATACGCAGTATTTT	TRBV9	-	-	TRBJ2-3
CASSPQVMNTEAFF	TGTGCCAGCAGCCCGCAGGTCATGAACACTGAAGCTTTCTTT	TRBV5-4	-	-	TRBJ1-1
CASSLGGTSYEQYF	TGTGCCAGCAGCTTAGGGGGTACCTCCTACGAGCAGTACTTC	TRBV5-6	-	-	TRBJ2-7
CASMRGPGTEAFF	TGTGCCAGTATGAGGGGGCCGGGCACTGAAGCTTTCTTT	TRBV19	-	TRBD1	TRBJ1-1
CASSVVGTSGVKDTQYF	TGTGCCAGCAGCGTAGTGGGGACTAGCGGGGTGAAAGATACGCAGTATTTT	TRBV9	-	TRBD2	TRBJ2-3
CAWQGQDYGYTF	TGTGCCTGGCAGGGTCAGGACTATGGCTACACCTTC	TRBV30	-	-	TRBJ1-2
CASRDRGRSDTEAFF	TGTGCCAGTAGGGACAGGGGGCGCTCGGACACTGAAGCTTTCTTT	TRBV19	-	TRBD1	TRBJ1-1
CAWSVRGPPGGTQYF	TGTGCCTGGAGTGTACGGGGTCCCCCCGGCGGTACGCAGTATTTT	TRBV30	few	-	TRBJ2-3